The 25 T cell receptor beta chains below all came from one sample that was sequenced in a study of blood T cell repertoires in COVID-19. Generated by immunoSEQ multiplex PCR, the TCRdb table keeps only in-frame clones and is missing some. Altogether around 180,000 clones are present, approximately 84% being singletons, with the ten largest covering about 7%. Sequencing was performed on peripheral blood. The receptors originated from a human donor in a cohort sampled during active COVID-19.

This clone was detected a few times. The J gene is TRBJ2-6, the V gene TRBV5-8, with D possibly being TRBD1 (5 bases). Per germline, CDR1 SGHTS and CDR2 YDEGEE. The length of the CDR3 is 17 residues. Trimming pared 7 bases from V and 3 bases from J, leaving 20 bases between. The CDR3 DNA reads as TGTGCCAGCGTGACCTTGGGTTGGGGCCTTGGGGCCAACGTCCTGACTTTC. Its translation: CASVTLGWGLGANVLTF.

The chain carries TRBV12-5 and TRBJ2-1, with D tentatively TRBD1 (6 bases). The length of the CDR3 is 13 residues. Germline CDR1 is LGHNT and CDR2 is FRNRAP. Trimming left V 6 bases short and J 6 bases short, with 12 bases between. The CDR3 spells CASGHYRANEQFF. CDR3 nucleotides: TGTGCTAGTGGACATTACAGGGCCAATGAGCAGTTCTTC.

This clone was seen a single time. V gene TRBV18 combines with J gene TRBJ2-7, with D maybe TRBD2 (5 bases). This CDR3 comprises 15 residues. CDR1 is KGHSH, CDR2 LQKENI, per germline. V was pared by 2 bases and J by 1 base, with 12 bases between. The CDR3 DNA reads TGTGCCAGCTCACCAACAGCGGCCGCGTCCTACGAGCAGTACTTC. Translated, it gives CASSPTAAASYEQYF.

This clone was observed a handful of times. The rearrangement links TRBV15 to TRBJ1-1; 10 bases are shared with TRBD1. Germline loops: CDR1 LNHNV, CDR2 YYDKDF (reference sequence). The CDR3 contains 16 residues. The V gene end was trimmed by 2 bases and the J gene end by 4 bases; junction bases not matched to a gene: 7. The CDR3 protein is CATSRPRTGGATEAFF. The CDR3 bases are TGTGCCACCAGCAGACCCCGGACAGGGGGGGCCACTGAAGCTTTCTTT.

This sequence joins TRBV6-5 and TRBJ1-2; D is possibly TRBD1 (5 bases). V gave up 0 bases and J gave up 4 bases, with 9 bases separating them. Germline V gives CDR1 MNHEY, CDR2 SVGAGI. The CDR3 is 14 amino acids. The CDR3 is CASSYSAGPYGYTF. CDR3 DNA sequence: TGTGCCAGCAGTTACTCGGCGGGGCCCTATGGCTACACCTTC.

V and J are TRBV6-5 and TRBJ1-1, with TRBD1 matching 11 bases. V lost 4 bases, J lost 4 bases, and 8 bases stayed unmatched. The CDR3 is made up of 16 amino acids. Germline V CDR1 and CDR2: MNHEY, SVGAGI. The CDR3 DNA reads as TGTGCCAGCAGTTTTCTAGCCGGGACAGGGGGCACTGAAGCTTTCTTT. This encodes CASSFLAGTGGTEAFF.

The CDR3 sequence is CATSRDPGAYEQYF. The CDR3 coding sequence is TGTGCCACCAGCAGAGACCCAGGGGCCTACGAGCAGTACTTC. The chain couples TRBV15 to TRBJ2-7; D perhaps matches TRBD1 (6 bases). Germline CDR1 reads LNHNV; CDR2 reads YYDKDF (reference sequence). Trimming shortened V by 0 bases and J by 2 bases, and 8 bases separated the two germline ends. The CDR3 totals 14 residues.

This clone has a single count. The chain joins TRBV7-6 to TRBJ1-6; D uncertain. There are 15 residues in the CDR3. The ends were cut back, 1 base at V and 7 bases at J, with 11 bases in the middle. In germline, CDR1 is SGHVS, CDR2 FNYEAQ. As DNA, the CDR3 is TGTGCCAGCAGCTTAGGAGGCAGTGGCAATTCACCCCTCCACTTT. This encodes CASSLGGSGNSPLHF.

For the CDR3, the DNA is TGTGCCAGCAGCTACCAGGAGGGGGCGATTTCCTACGAGCAGTACTTC. It codes for CASSYQEGAISYEQYF. The chain recombines TRBV7-9 with TRBJ2-7; maybe TRBD1 (7 bases). Germline V gene sequence: CDR1 SEHNR, CDR2 FQNEAQ (reference sequence). V was shortened by 4 bases and J by 1 base, with 17 bases between the two germline ends. The CDR3 is 16 residues long. Full variable domain (missing parts from reference TRBV7-9 and TRBJ2-7): DTGVSQNPRHKITKRGQNVTFRCDPISEHNRLYWYRQTLGQGPEFLTYFQNEAQLEKSRLLSDRFSAERPKGSFSTLEIQRTEQGDSAMYLCASSYQEGAISYEQYFGPGTRLTVT.

V gene TRBV5-4 combines with J gene TRBJ2-7; 11 bases fit TRBD1. The V and J ends lost 4 bases and 6 bases, in that order; junction bases with no gene match: 9. Germline V CDR1 and CDR2: SGHNT, YYREEE (reference sequence). CDR3 length: 15 amino acids. CDR3 nucleotide sequence: TGTGCCAGCAGCGGCCGGGACAGGGGGATAGGCGAGCAGTACTTC. It translates to CASSGRDRGIGEQYF.

This sequence joins TRBV12-3 or TRBV12-4 and TRBJ2-1, with a weak D call TRBD1 (6 bases). CDR3 length: 12 residues. Trimming shortened V by 5 bases and J by 9 bases, and 11 bases separated the two germline ends. DNA of the CDR3: TGTGCCAGCAGTCACAGGGCAGGTGAGCAGTTCTTC. This translates into CASSHRAGEQFF.

The J gene is TRBJ1-1, the V gene TRBV30; 7 bases are a match to TRBD1. With V trimmed by 3 bases and J by 10 bases, 11 bases remained unmatched. CDR1 and CDR2 (germline): GTSNPN, SVGIG (reference sequence). The CDR3 has 13 amino acids. The CDR3 protein is CAWSPKDRVVAFF. CDR3 in DNA: TGTGCCTGGAGCCCAAAAGACAGGGTTGTAGCTTTCTTT.

Only a few counts were recorded for this clone. V gene TRBV29-1 combines with J gene TRBJ2-4; D possibly corresponds to TRBD1 (6 bases). CDR1 and CDR2 (germline): SQVTM, ANQGSEA. Trimming took off 6 bases at V and 9 bases at J, with 12 bases between the two ends. CDR3 size: 11 residues. The CDR3 loop reads CSVGSGAIQYF. The CDR3 region has the DNA TGCAGCGTGGGGTCAGGGGCCATTCAGTACTTC.

V is TRBV3-1 (or the pseudogene TRBV3-2) and J is TRBJ1-4; D is undetermined. The germline CDR1 and CDR2 sequences are LGHDT and YNNKEL (reference sequence). V was clipped by 3 bases and J by 6 bases, with 8 bases between them. CDR3 length equals 13 residues. The CDR3 region is CASSHRGDEKLFF. Here the CDR3 DNA reads TGTGCCAGCAGCCATCGGGGAGATGAAAAACTGTTTTTT.

The chain uses TRBV2 and TRBJ2-1, with 7 bases lining up with TRBD2. V lost 3 bases, J lost 0 bases, and 5 bases stayed unmatched. This CDR3 contains 16 residues. Germline CDR1 and CDR2: SNHLY and FYNNEI. CDR3 DNA: TGTGCCAGCAGTGACAGCGGGGCCCGCTCCTACAATGAGCAGTTCTTC. Protein sequence: CASSDSGARSYNEQFF.

J is TRBJ1-1 and V is TRBV6-1; D might be TRBD1 (5 bases). V was trimmed by 1 base and J by 0 bases, leaving 12 bases between them. Germline CDR1 reads MNHNS; CDR2 reads SASEGT. This CDR3 is built from 16 residues. CDR3: CASSEDQGLVNTEAFF. DNA for the CDR3: TGTGCCAGCAGTGAAGATCAGGGATTGGTGAACACTGAAGCTTTCTTT.

This chain uses TRBV19 with TRBJ2-7, with a weak D call TRBD2 (5 bases). This CDR3 is 15 amino acids long. In germline, CDR1 is LNHDA, CDR2 SQIVND (reference sequence). V lost 6 bases and J lost 0, with 15 bases in between. The CDR3 sequence is CASSDSGYPSYEQYF. Here the CDR3 DNA reads TGTGCCAGTAGCGACTCGGGGTATCCCTCCTACGAGCAGTACTTC.

This clone was counted between two and nine times. The CDR3, as DNA: TGTGCCAGCAGCTTAGCGCAGGGGAAGGGTCGCGGTAGGACTGAAGCTTTCTTT. It yields the protein CASSLAQGKGRGRTEAFF. The V gene is TRBV7-9, the J gene TRBJ1-1, with TRBD1 as a possible D gene (6 bases). V lost 0 bases and J 5 bases, leaving 22 bases between the germline ends. Germline CDR1 and CDR2: SEHNR and FQNEAQ (reference sequence). This CDR3 is 18 amino acids long.

The chain is built from TRBV5-1 and TRBJ1-3, with D maybe TRBD1 (6 bases). The germline V gene encodes CDR1 SGHRS and CDR2 YFSETQ. V was clipped by 4 bases and J by 2 bases, with 13 bases between them. CDR3 length: 15 amino acids. CDR3: CASSPGPGAGNTIYF. CDR3 nucleotides: TGCGCCAGCAGCCCCGGACCAGGGGCTGGAAACACCATATATTTT.

The chain recombines TRBV9 with TRBJ2-2, with 8 bases fitting TRBD2. V lost 6 bases, J lost 3 bases, and 1 base stayed unmatched. The length of the CDR3 is 13 residues. Germline V lookup: CDR1 SGDLS, CDR2 YYNGEE. The CDR3 loop reads CASTGGHTGELFF. The CDR3 bases are TGTGCCAGCACGGGAGGGCACACCGGGGAGCTGTTTTTT. Full variable domain (outside the CDR3, taken from reference TRBV9 and TRBJ2-2): DSGVTQTPKHLITATGQRVTLRCSPRSGDLSVYWYQQSLDQGLQFLIQYYNGEERAKGNILERFSAQQFPDLHSELNLSSLELGDSALYFCASTGGHTGELFFGEGSRLTVL.

The rearrangement joins TRBV11-2 to TRBJ1-6, with D perhaps TRBD1 (5 bases). The CDR3 covers 15 residues. Trimming took 5 bases from V and 10 from J, leaving 18 bases between them. The V gene's germline CDR1 is SGHAT and CDR2 FQNNGV. CDR3 sequence (DNA): TGTGCCAGCAGCGACTGGAGGAGGGGTCCCTCACCCCTCCACTTT. As protein: CASSDWRRGPSPLHF.

Only one count was recorded for this clone. The CDR3 spells CASSVATSGTNEQFF. DNA for the CDR3: TGTGCCAGCAGCGTAGCAACTAGCGGTACCAATGAGCAGTTCTTC. The V gene is TRBV9, the J gene TRBJ2-1; 8 nucleotides align to TRBD2. Looked up from germline, CDR1 is SGDLS and CDR2 is YYNGEE. Germline trimming cut 0 bases from V and 6 bases from J; bases unmatched to any gene: 5. The CDR3 extends over 15 amino acids. Looking up the rest from reference TRBV9 and TRBJ2-1 gives the full variable domain: DSGVTQTPKHLITATGQRVTLRCSPRSGDLSVYWYQQSLDQGLQFLIQYYNGEERAKGNILERFSAQQFPDLHSELNLSSLELGDSALYFCASSVATSGTNEQFFGPGTRLTVL.

The chain employs TRBV3-1 (or the pseudogene TRBV3-2) and TRBJ2-1; 12 positions match TRBD1. From germline, CDR1 is LGHDT and CDR2 YNNKEL (reference sequence). The V gene end was trimmed by 0 bases and the J gene end by 8 bases; junction bases not matched to a gene: 5. The CDR3 spans 16 residues. In DNA, the CDR3 is TGTGCCAGCAGCCAAGAGTACGGGACAGGGGGCCATGAGCAGTTCTTC. It codes for CASSQEYGTGGHEQFF.

This sequence joins TRBV5-1 and TRBJ2-7; D not certain. Germline loops: CDR1 SGHRS, CDR2 YFSETQ. The V and J ends lost 0 bases and 6 bases respectively, with 10 bases between them. The CDR3 spans 13 residues. CDR3 protein: CASSLVRLSEQYF. In nucleotides, the CDR3 is TGCGCCAGCAGCTTGGTTAGATTAAGCGAGCAGTACTTC.

V and J are TRBV27 and TRBJ2-3; D remains unclear. The germline V and J ends were trimmed by 2 bases and 1 base, with 4 bases remaining between them. This CDR3 has 13 residues. Germline V gene sequence: CDR1 MNHEY, CDR2 SMNVEV (reference sequence). DNA for the CDR3: TGTGCCAGCAGTTTAGTCGGCACAGATACGCAGTATTTT. Amino acid sequence: CASSLVGTDTQYF.